This T cell receptor (beta chain) came from a study of control samples from healthy donors and cancer patients. CDR3 size: 15 residues. The germline CDR1 and CDR2 sequences are MNHEY and SMNVEV (reference sequence). V was clipped by 9 bases and J by 2 bases, with 20 bases between them. Repertoires were generated with immunoSEQ multiplex PCR, while TCRdb's copy carries only in-frame clones and drops some. Of about 110,000 clones detected, about 80% appear once; the ten largest clones hold around 6.6%. The gene calls are TRBV27 and TRBJ2-7; no reliable D call. Material for sequencing was blood. The TCR was taken from a man aged 18 to 29 in good health. Here the CDR3 DNA reads TGTGCCAGTTATTTTAAATGGACCTTAACCTACGAGCAGTACTTC. Translating it yields CASYFKWTLTYEQYF.